One sample yielded the 20 T cell receptor beta chains listed below, sequenced in a study of CD8 T cells in Susac syndrome. Random-hexamer reverse transcription was applied to roughly 0.5 to 1 ug RNA. MiXCR, applied by TCRdb to the immunoSEQ multiplex PCR reads, yields one record per CDR3 protein. The sample lists some 170,000 distinct CDR3 sequences, around 94% occurring once. Material: CD4+ T cells from PBMCs. The source is a human donor with Susac syndrome.

The chain uses TRBV29-1 and TRBJ2-1, with 12 nucleotides matching TRBD2. Germline assignment: CDR1 SQVTM and CDR2 ANQGSEA. J lost 9 bases, V lost 7 bases, and 4 bases had no gene match. The CDR3 is 12 residues long. The CDR3 region is CSGGLAGSEQFF. CDR3 DNA: TGCAGCGGTGGACTAGCGGGGAGTGAGCAGTTCTTC.

J is TRBJ2-1 and V is TRBV20-1; D is ambiguous. Trimming pared 3 bases from V and 8 bases from J, leaving 14 bases between. From germline, CDR1 is DFQATT and CDR2 SNEGSKA (reference sequence). The CDR3 consists of 13 residues. In nucleotides, the CDR3 is TGCAGTGCTAGCCCTCGACTTAACGATGAGCAGTTCTTC. It translates to CSASPRLNDEQFF.

J is TRBJ2-1 and V is TRBV5-1, with TRBD2 identical over 10 bases. J was trimmed by 6 bases and V by 5 bases; bases with no gene match: 5. This CDR3 is 14 amino acids long. Germline CDR1 and CDR2: SGHRS and YFSETQ. CDR3 sequence reads: CASRLSSGGNEQFF. CDR3 nucleotides: TGCGCCAGCAGATTATCTAGCGGGGGCAATGAGCAGTTCTTC.

J is TRBJ2-1 and V is TRBV5-1; 10 nucleotides agree with TRBD2. This CDR3 contains 15 residues. J gave up 5 bases and V 4 bases, and 6 bases lay outside the gene matches. In germline, CDR1 is SGHRS, CDR2 YFSETQ. DNA of the CDR3: TGCGCCAGCAGCACTTCCGGGACTAGCGACAATGAGCAGTTCTTC. It is translated as CASSTSGTSDNEQFF.

The chain joins TRBV15 to TRBJ1-5; 9 nucleotides line up with TRBD1. Germline-derived CDR1 and CDR2 are LNHNV and YYDKDF (reference sequence). Trimming at V came to 3 bases and at J to 3 bases, leaving 6 bases not matched to a gene. The length of the CDR3 is 16 residues. The CDR3 nucleotides read TGTGCCACCAGCAGTAAGGGGACAGGGTTCAATCAGCCCCAGCATTTT. It codes for CATSSKGTGFNQPQHF.

The chain carries TRBV30 and TRBJ2-1, with D perhaps matching TRBD2 (6 bases). This CDR3 spans 15 amino acids. V lost 1 base, J lost 0 bases, and 10 bases lay in between. The V gene's germline CDR1 is GTSNPN and CDR2 SVGIG (reference sequence). The CDR3 DNA reads as TGTGCCTGGAGTGAACGGGGGAGCTCCTACAATGAGCAGTTCTTC. It codes for CAWSERGSSYNEQFF.

Here the CDR3 reads CASSRGVYGANVLTF. The CDR3 coding sequence is TGTGCCAGCAGCCGAGGGGTATACGGGGCCAACGTCCTGACTTTC. V gene TRBV7-9 combines with J gene TRBJ2-6; TRBD1 or TRBD2 may be the D gene (5 bases each). Germline V gene data show CDR1 as SEHNR and CDR2 as FQNEAQ (reference sequence). The CDR3 totals 15 residues. V shed 5 bases and J shed 4 bases, with 12 bases lying between them. Full variable domain (missing parts from reference TRBV7-9 and TRBJ2-6): DTGVSQNPRHKITKRGQNVTFRCDPISEHNRLYWYRQTLGQGPEFLTYFQNEAQLEKSRLLSDRFSAERPKGSFSTLEIQRTEQGDSAMYLCASSRGVYGANVLTFGAGSRLTVL.

V gene TRBV6-1 combines with J gene TRBJ2-7; TRBD2 agrees at 10 bases. With 7 bases clipped from V and 3 bases from J, the junction kept 15 bases outside the gene matches. CDR1 and CDR2 (germline): MNHNS, SASEGT. CDR3 length equals 17 residues. CDR3 amino acids: CASIYRASGGDNYEQYF. CDR3 bases: TGTGCCAGCATCTACAGGGCTAGCGGGGGAGACAACTACGAGCAGTACTTC.

V gene TRBV12-3 or TRBV12-4 combines with J gene TRBJ2-3, with TRBD1 as a possible D gene (5 bases). The CDR3 is made up of 13 amino acids. V dropped 2 bases and J dropped 5 bases, with 8 bases sitting between them. DNA for the CDR3: TGTGCCAGCAGTTTAAGGGGTCGAGATACGCAGTATTTT. Its translation: CASSLRGRDTQYF.

The chain recombines TRBV4-1 with TRBJ2-7, with 10 positions matching TRBD1. The germline CDR1 and CDR2 sequences are MGHRA and YSYEKL. This CDR3 contains 14 residues. Trimming took 1 base from V and 3 from J; bases not matched to a gene: 0. This chain's CDR3 is CASSQGDRGYEQYF. As DNA, the CDR3 is TGCGCCAGCAGCCAAGGGGACAGGGGCTACGAGCAGTACTTC.

The chain has TRBV20-1 and TRBJ2-1, with 11 nucleotides matching TRBD1. This CDR3 comprises 13 residues. J lost 6 bases, V lost 6 bases, and 4 bases had no gene match. Germline V gene sequence: CDR1 DFQATT, CDR2 SNEGSKA (reference sequence). CDR3 sequence reads: CSAGTGGTNEQFF. Here the CDR3 DNA reads TGCAGTGCAGGGACAGGGGGTACCAATGAGCAGTTCTTC.

The chain joins TRBV7-9 to TRBJ2-2; TRBD1 matches 7 bases. Germline V gene data show CDR1 as SEHNR and CDR2 as FQNEAQ (reference sequence). This CDR3 has 17 amino acids. The V and J ends lost 3 bases and 2 bases, in that order; junction bases with no gene match: 9. CDR3 sequence: CASSFPARQGNTGELFF. The CDR3 nucleotides read TGTGCCAGCAGCTTTCCAGCCCGACAGGGAAACACCGGGGAGCTGTTTTTT.

The genes are TRBV12-3 or TRBV12-4 and TRBJ1-5; weak D call: TRBD1 (5 bases). The ends were cut back, 1 base at V and 0 bases at J, with 7 bases in the middle. CDR3 length: 15 amino acids. The CDR3 DNA reads as TGTGCCAGCAGTTTAGAGGGGAATAGCAATCAGCCCCAGCATTTT. Encoded protein: CASSLEGNSNQPQHF.

The chain employs TRBV10-3 and TRBJ2-1; D remains unclear. V was pared by 6 bases and J by 12 bases, with 15 bases between. This CDR3 has 12 amino acids. CDR1 is ENHRY, CDR2 SYGVKD, per germline. The CDR3 nucleotides read TGTGCCATCAGACCCTTCGTCGGTCCGCAGTTCTTC. Protein: CAIRPFVGPQFF.

This rearrangement joins TRBV20-1 to TRBJ2-3, with D maybe TRBD2 (7 bases). Trimming left V 6 bases short and J 3 bases short, with 16 bases between. This CDR3 comprises 14 residues. Germline V gene sequence: CDR1 DFQATT, CDR2 SNEGSKA (reference sequence). The CDR3 DNA is TGCAGTGCCTCGGGAGAGGGGGGGACAGATACGCAGTATTTT. Its translation is CSASGEGGTDTQYF.

This rearrangement joins TRBV20-1 to TRBJ2-7, with D uncertain. Germline-derived CDR1 and CDR2 are DFQATT and SNEGSKA (reference sequence). The CDR3 has 15 amino acids. Trimming took off 3 bases at V and 2 bases at J, with 17 bases between the two ends. The CDR3 nucleotides read TGCAGTGCTAGTGGCCGTTACACGTTTCCCTACGAGCAGTACTTC. The encoded protein is CSASGRYTFPYEQYF.

This chain links TRBV29-1 with TRBJ1-2, with unresolved D. V was shortened by 7 bases and J by 1 base, with 10 bases between the two germline ends. Per germline, CDR1 SQVTM and CDR2 ANQGSEA. The CDR3 covers 12 residues. The CDR3 reads CSAGTFNYGYTF. DNA for the CDR3: TGCAGCGCAGGAACTTTTAACTATGGCTACACCTTC.

The chain is built from TRBV7-2 and TRBJ1-1, with D maybe TRBD1 (5 bases). Germline CDR1 SGHTA, CDR2 FQGNSA. The CDR3 covers 13 residues. The V and J ends lost 2 bases and 7 bases respectively, with 11 bases between them. CDR3 sequence: CASSLLQGNEAFF. As DNA, the CDR3 is TGTGCCAGCAGCTTACTTCAGGGCAATGAAGCTTTCTTT.

The table lists this clonotype with a count of one. This chain connects TRBV24-1 to TRBJ2-7; possible D gene TRBD2, 6 bases. The CDR3 is made up of 14 amino acids. Germline-derived CDR1 and CDR2 are KGHDR and SFDVKD. The V gene lost 3 bases and the J gene lost 6 bases, with 14 bases spanning the gap. The CDR3 DNA follows: TGTGCCACCAGTGATCCGGGAGAGGCCTCCGAGCAGTACTTC. Translation: CATSDPGEASEQYF.

This chain links TRBV3-1 with TRBJ2-3; weak D call: TRBD2 (6 bases). The CDR3 runs 16 residues. The V end was cut by 1 base, the J end by 0 bases, with 11 bases between. Germline V gene data show CDR1 as LGHDT and CDR2 as YNNKEL (reference sequence). The CDR3, as DNA: TGTGCCAGCAGCCAAGGTTTTACTAGCAGCACAGATACGCAGTATTTT. It encodes CASSQGFTSSTDTQYF.